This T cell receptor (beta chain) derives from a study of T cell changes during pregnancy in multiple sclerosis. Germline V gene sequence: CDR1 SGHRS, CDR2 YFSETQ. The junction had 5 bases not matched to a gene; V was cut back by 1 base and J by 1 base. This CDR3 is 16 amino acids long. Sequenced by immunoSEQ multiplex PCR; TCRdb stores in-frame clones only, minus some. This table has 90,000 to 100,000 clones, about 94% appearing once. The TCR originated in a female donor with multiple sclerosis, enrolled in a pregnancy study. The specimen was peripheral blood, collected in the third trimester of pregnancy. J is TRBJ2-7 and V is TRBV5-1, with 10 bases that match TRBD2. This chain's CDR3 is CASSLKLAGMSYEQYF. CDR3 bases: TGCGCCAGCAGCTTGAAACTAGCGGGAATGTCCTACGAGCAGTACTTC.